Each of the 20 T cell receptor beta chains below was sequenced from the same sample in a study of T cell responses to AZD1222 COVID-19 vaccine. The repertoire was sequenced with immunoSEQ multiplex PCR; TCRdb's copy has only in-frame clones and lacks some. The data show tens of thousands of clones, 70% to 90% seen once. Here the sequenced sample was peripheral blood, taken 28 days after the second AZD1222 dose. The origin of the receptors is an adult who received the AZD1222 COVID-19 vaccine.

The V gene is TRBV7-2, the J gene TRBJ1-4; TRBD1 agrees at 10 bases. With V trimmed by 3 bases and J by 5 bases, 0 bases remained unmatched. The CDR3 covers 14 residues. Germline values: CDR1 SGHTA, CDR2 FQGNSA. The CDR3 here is CASSLDRGNEKLFF. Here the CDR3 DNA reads TGTGCCAGCAGCTTGGACAGGGGGAATGAAAAACTGTTTTTT.

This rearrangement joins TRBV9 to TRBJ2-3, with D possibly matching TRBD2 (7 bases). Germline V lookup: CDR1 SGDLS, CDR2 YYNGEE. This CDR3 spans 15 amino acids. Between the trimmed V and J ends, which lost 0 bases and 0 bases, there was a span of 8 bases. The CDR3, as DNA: TGTGCCAGCAGCGTAGAGGGGGGGAGCACAGATACGCAGTATTTT. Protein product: CASSVEGGSTDTQYF.

The CDR3 region has the DNA TGTGCCTGGAGTGTAAATAGCAATCAGCCCCAGCATTTT. Translating it yields CAWSVNSNQPQHF. The rearrangement uses TRBV30 and TRBJ1-5; D not certain. This CDR3 comprises 13 residues. The germline V gene has CDR1 GTSNPN and CDR2 SVGIG (reference sequence). Trimming cost V 0 bases and J 0 bases, with 3 bases left between them.

CDR3 region: CAIPLWIPGELFF. Written as DNA, the CDR3 is TGTGCCATCCCCCTATGGATTCCCGGGGAGCTGTTTTTT. The genes are TRBV3-1 (or the pseudogene TRBV3-2) and TRBJ2-2, with D unclear. Germline V gene sequence: CDR1 LGHDT, CDR2 YNNKEL (reference sequence). The CDR3 contains 13 residues. V lost 10 bases, J lost 6 bases, and 15 bases lay in between.

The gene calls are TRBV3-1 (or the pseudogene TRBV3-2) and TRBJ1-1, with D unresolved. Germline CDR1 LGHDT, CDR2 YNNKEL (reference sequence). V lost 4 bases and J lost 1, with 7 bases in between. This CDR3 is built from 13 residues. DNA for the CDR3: TGTGCCAGCAGCCCCCCGGGGAACACTGAAGCTTTCTTT. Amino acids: CASSPPGNTEAFF.

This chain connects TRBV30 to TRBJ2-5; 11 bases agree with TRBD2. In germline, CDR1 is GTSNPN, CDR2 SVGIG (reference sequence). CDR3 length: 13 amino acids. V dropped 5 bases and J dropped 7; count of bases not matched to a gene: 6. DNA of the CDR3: TGTGCCTGGGAACTAGCGGGGGTGGGGACCCAGTACTTC. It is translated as CAWELAGVGTQYF.

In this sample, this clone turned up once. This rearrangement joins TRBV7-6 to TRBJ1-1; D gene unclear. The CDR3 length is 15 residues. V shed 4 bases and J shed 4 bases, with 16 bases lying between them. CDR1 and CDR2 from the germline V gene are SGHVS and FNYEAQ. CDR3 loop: CASSSRPRGGTEAFF. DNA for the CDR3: TGTGCCAGCAGCTCCCGGCCCCGCGGCGGCACTGAAGCTTTCTTT.

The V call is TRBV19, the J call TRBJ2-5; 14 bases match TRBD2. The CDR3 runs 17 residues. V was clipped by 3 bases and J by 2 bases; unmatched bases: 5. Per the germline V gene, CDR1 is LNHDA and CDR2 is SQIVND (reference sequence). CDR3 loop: CASSIGLAGGKQETQYF. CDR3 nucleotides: TGTGCCAGTAGTATCGGACTAGCGGGGGGAAAGCAAGAGACCCAGTACTTC.

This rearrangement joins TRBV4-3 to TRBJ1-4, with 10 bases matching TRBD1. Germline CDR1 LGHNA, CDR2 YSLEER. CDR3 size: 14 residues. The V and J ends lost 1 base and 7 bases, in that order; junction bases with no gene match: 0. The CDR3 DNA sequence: TGCGCCAGCAGCCAAGGGGACAGGGGTGAAAAACTGTTTTTT. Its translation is CASSQGDRGEKLFF.

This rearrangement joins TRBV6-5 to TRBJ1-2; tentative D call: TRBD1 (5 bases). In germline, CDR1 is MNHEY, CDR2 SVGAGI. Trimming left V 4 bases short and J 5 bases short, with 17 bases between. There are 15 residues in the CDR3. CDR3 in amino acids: CASSSPQGASYGYTF. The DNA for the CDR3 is TGTGCCAGCAGTTCCCCGCAGGGTGCTAGTTATGGCTACACCTTC.

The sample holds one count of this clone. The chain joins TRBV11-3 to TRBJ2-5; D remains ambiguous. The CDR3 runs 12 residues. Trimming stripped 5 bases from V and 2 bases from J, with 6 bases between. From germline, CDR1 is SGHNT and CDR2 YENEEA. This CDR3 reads CASSPPQETQYF. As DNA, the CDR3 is TGTGCCAGCAGCCCCCCACAAGAGACCCAGTACTTC.

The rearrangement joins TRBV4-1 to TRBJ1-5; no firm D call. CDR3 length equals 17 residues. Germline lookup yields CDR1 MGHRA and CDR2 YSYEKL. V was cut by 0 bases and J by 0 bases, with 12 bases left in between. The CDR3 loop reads CASSQDPTGYSNQPQHF. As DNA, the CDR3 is TGCGCCAGCAGCCAAGATCCCACGGGGTATAGCAATCAGCCCCAGCATTTT.

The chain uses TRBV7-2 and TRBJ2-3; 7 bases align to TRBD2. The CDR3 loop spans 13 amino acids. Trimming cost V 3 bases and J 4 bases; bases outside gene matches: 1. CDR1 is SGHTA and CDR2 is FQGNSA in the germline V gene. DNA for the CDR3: TGTGCCAGCAGCTTCCGGGGGGCAGATACGCAGTATTTT. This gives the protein CASSFRGADTQYF.

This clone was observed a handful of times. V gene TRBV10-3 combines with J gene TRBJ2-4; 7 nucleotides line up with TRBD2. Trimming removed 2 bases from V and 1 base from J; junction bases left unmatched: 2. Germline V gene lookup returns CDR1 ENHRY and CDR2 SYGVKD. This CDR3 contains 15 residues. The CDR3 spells CAISESGMAKNIQYF. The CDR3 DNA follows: TGTGCCATCAGTGAGAGCGGGATGGCCAAAAACATTCAGTACTTC.

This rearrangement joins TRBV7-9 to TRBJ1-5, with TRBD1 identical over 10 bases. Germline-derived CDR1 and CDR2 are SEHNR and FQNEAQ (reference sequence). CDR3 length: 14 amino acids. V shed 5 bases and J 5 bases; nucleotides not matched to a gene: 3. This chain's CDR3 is CASSDGTGDQPQHF. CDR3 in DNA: TGTGCCAGCAGCGACGGGACAGGGGATCAGCCCCAGCATTTT.

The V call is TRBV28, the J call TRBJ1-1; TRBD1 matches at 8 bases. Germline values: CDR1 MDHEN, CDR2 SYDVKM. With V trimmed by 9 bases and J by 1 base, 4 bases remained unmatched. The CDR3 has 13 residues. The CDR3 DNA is TGTGCCAGTTACAGGGGGTCGAACACTGAAGCTTTCTTT. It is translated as CASYRGSNTEAFF.

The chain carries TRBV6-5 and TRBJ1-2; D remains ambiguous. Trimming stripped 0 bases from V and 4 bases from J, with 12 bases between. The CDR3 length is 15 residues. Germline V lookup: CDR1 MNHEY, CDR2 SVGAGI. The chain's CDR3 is CASSYSTLTTYGYTF. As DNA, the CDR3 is TGTGCCAGCAGTTACTCGACGCTAACTACCTATGGCTACACCTTC.

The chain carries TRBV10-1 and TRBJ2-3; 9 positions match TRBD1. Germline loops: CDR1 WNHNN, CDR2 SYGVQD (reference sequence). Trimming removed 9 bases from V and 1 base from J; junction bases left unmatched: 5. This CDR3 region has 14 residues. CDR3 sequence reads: CASAGQGRTDTQYF. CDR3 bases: TGCGCCAGTGCGGGACAGGGCCGCACAGATACGCAGTATTTT.

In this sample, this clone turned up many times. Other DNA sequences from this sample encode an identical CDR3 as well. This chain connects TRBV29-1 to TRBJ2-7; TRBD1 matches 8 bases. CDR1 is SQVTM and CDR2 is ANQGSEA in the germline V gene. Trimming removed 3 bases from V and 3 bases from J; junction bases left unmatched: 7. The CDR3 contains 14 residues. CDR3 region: CSVEGAGGIYEQYF. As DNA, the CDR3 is TGCAGCGTTGAGGGGGCAGGGGGCATCTACGAGCAGTACTTC.

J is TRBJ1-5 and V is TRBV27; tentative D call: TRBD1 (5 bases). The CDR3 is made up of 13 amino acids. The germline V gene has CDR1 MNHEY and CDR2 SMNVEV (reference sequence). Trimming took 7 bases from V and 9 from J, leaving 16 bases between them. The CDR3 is CASTITRGGPQHF. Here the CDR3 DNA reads TGTGCCAGCACCATCACGAGGGGAGGGCCCCAGCATTTT.